A single sample is the source of the 30 T cell receptor beta chains below, sequenced in a study of blood T cell repertoires in COVID-19. This table comes from immunoSEQ multiplex PCR, and its TCRdb copy is limited to in-frame clones, with some not included. The table lists roughly 24,000 clones, 75% to 85% of them singletons, with approximately 16% in the top ten. Sequenced input: peripheral blood. These receptor sequences come from a man older than 75 with active or convalescent COVID-19.

This chain joins TRBV24-1 and TRBJ1-5; TRBD1 matches 7 bases. The V and J ends lost 6 bases and 2 bases, in that order; junction bases with no gene match: 3. CDR3 length: 14 amino acids. Germline V gene lookup returns CDR1 KGHDR and CDR2 SFDVKD. The CDR3 nucleotides are TGTGCCACCAGTTCCCAGGGGGGCAATCAGCCCCAGCATTTT. This sequence encodes CATSSQGGNQPQHF.

This clone was counted only a few times. This rearrangement joins TRBV7-9 to TRBJ1-4; D may be TRBD1 (6 bases). Trimming removed 4 bases from V and 5 bases from J, with 14 bases in between. Germline CDR1 and CDR2: SEHNR and FQNEAQ (reference sequence). CDR3 length: 15 residues. CDR3 region: CASSYLGGRNEKLFF. CDR3 DNA sequence: TGTGCCAGCAGCTACCTCGGGGGGCGGAATGAAAAACTGTTTTTT.

This chain joins TRBV19 and TRBJ1-5, with 8 bases fitting TRBD1. Germline V gene lookup returns CDR1 LNHDA and CDR2 SQIVND (reference sequence). The CDR3 contains 16 residues. The V segment lost 6 bases and the J segment 3 bases; nucleotides outside the gene matches: 10. The CDR3 region is CASRKGDRPSNQPQHF. CDR3 DNA sequence: TGTGCCAGTAGAAAAGGGGACAGGCCTTCCAATCAGCCCCAGCATTTT.

Only a few counts were recorded for this clone. The chain joins TRBV2 to TRBJ1-2, with TRBD1 matching over 8 bases. The length of the CDR3 is 17 residues. Germline-derived CDR1 and CDR2 are SNHLY and FYNNEI. Unmatched junction bases numbered 12, after V lost 6 bases and J lost 0 bases. This chain's CDR3 is CASRSGTGAPTNYGYTF. The DNA of the CDR3 is TGTGCCAGCAGGTCGGGGACAGGAGCCCCTACTAACTATGGCTACACCTTC.

This rearrangement joins TRBV7-2 to TRBJ1-2; TRBD1 might be the D (6 bases). Trimming shortened V by 2 bases and J by 8 bases, and 15 bases separated the two germline ends. The germline V gene has CDR1 SGHTA and CDR2 FQGNSA. This CDR3 has 14 amino acids. The DNA for the CDR3 is TGTGCCAGCAGCTTAAACAGGGTTGTGGAAGGCTACACCTTC. Translation: CASSLNRVVEGYTF. Full variable domain (rest looked up from reference TRBV7-2 and TRBJ1-2): GAGVSQSPSNKVTEKGKDVELRCDPISGHTALYWYRQSLGQGLEFLIYFQGNSAPDKSGLPSDRFSAERTGGSVSTLTIQRTQQEDSAVYLCASSLNRVVEGYTFGSGTRLTVV.

This chain links TRBV18 with TRBJ2-7, with TRBD1 matching 7 bases. Germline lookup yields CDR1 KGHSH and CDR2 LQKENI. V trimming: 3 bases; J trimming: 11 bases; junction bases outside the gene matches: 10. The length of the CDR3 is 13 residues. The CDR3 nucleotides are TGTGCCAGCTCACCGATACACGGGACAGAGGAGTACTTC. Translated, it gives CASSPIHGTEEYF. Complete variable domain (other parts from reference TRBV18 and TRBJ2-7): NAGVMQNPRHLVRRRGQEARLRCSPMKGHSHVYWYRQLPEEGLKFMVYLQKENIIDESGMPKERFSAEFPKEGPSILRIQQVVRGDSAAYFCASSPIHGTEEYFGPGTRLTVT.

The genes are TRBV19 and TRBJ2-1; 9 bases align to TRBD1. After removal of 7 bases from V and 4 bases from J, the junction contained 5 bases not matched to a gene. The CDR3 sequence is 14 residues long. Germline CDR1 LNHDA, CDR2 SQIVND (reference sequence). CDR3 loop: CASTDRGGYNEQFF. CDR3 DNA sequence: TGTGCCAGTACGGACAGGGGAGGGTACAATGAGCAGTTCTTC.

This chain joins TRBV3-1 (or the pseudogene TRBV3-2) and TRBJ1-4; D not certain. The CDR3 length is 13 residues. Looked up from germline, CDR1 is LGHDT and CDR2 is YNNKEL (reference sequence). V lost 7 bases and J lost 8, with 14 bases in between. For the CDR3, the DNA is TGTGCCAGCACGAGTATAGAAATAGAAAAACTGTTTTTT. Its protein product is CASTSIEIEKLFF.

V usage is TRBV28 and J usage is TRBJ1-5; D is perhaps TRBD1 (5 bases). The CDR3 contains 12 residues. Looked up from germline, CDR1 is MDHEN and CDR2 is SYDVKM. The V end was cut by 8 bases, the J end by 2 bases, with 7 bases between. The CDR3 nucleotides are TGTGCCAGCCTACAGGGCAATCAGCCCCAGCATTTT. It yields the protein CASLQGNQPQHF.

This chain uses TRBV5-1 with TRBJ2-7; 7 bases fit TRBD1. Germline V gene sequence: CDR1 SGHRS, CDR2 YFSETQ. The CDR3 length is 16 residues. V shed 3 bases and J 7 bases; nucleotides not matched to a gene: 16. The CDR3 loop is CASSYTPGTVLQEQYF. The CDR3 DNA reads TGCGCCAGCAGCTACACTCCAGGGACAGTTCTTCAGGAGCAGTACTTC.

The chain recombines TRBV24-1 with TRBJ1-5; tentative D call: TRBD1 (6 bases). The V end was cut by 3 bases, the J end by 2 bases, with 10 bases between. This CDR3 has 15 amino acids. CDR1 KGHDR and CDR2 SFDVKD come from the germline V gene. The CDR3 DNA follows: TGTGCCACCAGTGATGGCAGGGGTGGCAATCAGCCCCAGCATTTT. It codes for CATSDGRGGNQPQHF.

J is TRBJ2-7 and V is TRBV28; TRBD2 agrees at 9 bases. The germline CDR1 and CDR2 sequences are MDHEN and SYDVKM. The CDR3 totals 14 residues. With V trimmed by 7 bases and J by 3 bases, 7 bases remained unmatched. CDR3 in amino acids: CASIRASGNYEQYF. The CDR3, as DNA: TGTGCCAGCATCCGGGCTAGCGGGAACTACGAGCAGTACTTC.

CDR3 protein: CASSLGVTSGNTIYF. CDR3 bases: TGCGCCAGCAGCTTGGGCGTTACCTCTGGAAACACCATATATTTT. The gene calls are TRBV5-1 and TRBJ1-3; D call uncertain. Trimming removed 0 bases at V and 0 bases at J, with 7 bases between. Germline V CDR1 and CDR2: SGHRS, YFSETQ. The CDR3 is made up of 15 amino acids.

The chain is built from TRBV6-1 and TRBJ1-5; D perhaps matches TRBD1 (5 bases). Germline V gene sequence: CDR1 MNHNS, CDR2 SASEGT. The CDR3 totals 17 residues. Trimming took 4 bases from V and 0 from J, leaving 16 bases between them. CDR3 DNA: TGTGCCAGCAGTGTTGGGAGGTGGGGCGATAGCAATCAGCCCCAGCATTTT. Protein sequence: CASSVGRWGDSNQPQHF.

The gene calls are TRBV7-2 and TRBJ2-7, with TRBD1 matching 10 bases. Looked up from germline, CDR1 is SGHTA and CDR2 is FQGNSA. V was pared by 4 bases and J by 4 bases, with 7 bases of the junction left unmatched. The CDR3 totals 15 residues. CDR3 protein: CASSSPRDRGYEQYF. The CDR3 bases are TGTGCCAGCAGCTCGCCCCGGGACAGGGGATACGAGCAGTACTTC.

This clone appeared once. This chain links TRBV7-2 with TRBJ1-1, with D uncertain. Germline assignment: CDR1 SGHTA and CDR2 FQGNSA. The CDR3 extends over 15 amino acids. Trimming left V 5 bases short and J 1 base short, with 14 bases between. CDR3 loop: CASSPGIIKNTEAFF. The CDR3 coding sequence is TGTGCCAGCAGCCCCGGGATCATTAAGAACACTGAAGCTTTCTTT.

This clone was found once. The chain carries TRBV5-1 and TRBJ2-1; D perhaps matches TRBD2 (5 bases). Trimming left V 1 base short and J 10 bases short, with 12 bases between. CDR3 length equals 13 residues. Germline CDR1 reads SGHRS; CDR2 reads YFSETQ. The CDR3 protein is CASSLLLAKEQFF. Here the CDR3 DNA reads TGCGCCAGCAGCTTGCTGCTAGCCAAAGAGCAGTTCTTC.

The V and J genes are TRBV6-5 and TRBJ2-2; possibly TRBD2 for D (5 bases). There are 15 residues in the CDR3. Trimming pared 0 bases from V and 6 bases from J, leaving 11 bases between. CDR1 is MNHEY, CDR2 SVGAGI, per germline. The CDR3 DNA follows: TGTGCCAGCAGTTACTCGGCGAGCGGCGCCGGGGAGCTGTTTTTT. Protein: CASSYSASGAGELFF.

V usage is TRBV19 and J usage is TRBJ1-1; a weak D match, TRBD1 (6 bases). CDR3 length equals 15 residues. In germline, CDR1 is LNHDA, CDR2 SQIVND (reference sequence). V was trimmed by 6 bases and J by 1 base, leaving 15 bases between them. CDR3 nucleotides: TGTGCCAGTAGAGACCCACAGGGTAAGAACACTGAAGCTTTCTTT. Translated: CASRDPQGKNTEAFF.

The chain recombines TRBV29-1 with TRBJ2-3; D is possibly TRBD2 (6 bases). Trimming took off 5 bases at V and 2 bases at J, with 20 bases between the two ends. The CDR3 totals 16 residues. CDR1 is SQVTM, CDR2 ANQGSEA, per germline. This CDR3 is CSVTGAGPSPTDTQYF. CDR3 sequence (DNA): TGCAGCGTTACGGGAGCGGGCCCATCCCCCACAGATACGCAGTATTTT.

This chain joins TRBV10-3 and TRBJ1-1; D is possibly TRBD1 (6 bases). Trimming shortened V by 10 bases and J by 1 base, and 19 bases separated the two germline ends. Looked up from germline, CDR1 is ENHRY and CDR2 is SYGVKD. This CDR3 comprises 15 residues. The CDR3 loop is CATQQGSRGNTEAFF. CDR3 coding DNA: TGTGCCACCCAACAGGGTTCTAGGGGGAACACTGAAGCTTTCTTT.

The chain links TRBV10-2 to TRBJ2-3, with D possibly matching TRBD2 (5 bases). Trimming cost V 2 bases and J 8 bases, with 14 bases left between them. Germline assignment: CDR1 WSHSY and CDR2 SAAADI. CDR3 length: 14 amino acids. The CDR3 region has the DNA TGCGCCAGCAGTGAGATTATAGCGCCAGGTACGCAGTATTTT. Amino acid sequence: CASSEIIAPGTQYF.

The chain combines TRBV4-2 with TRBJ2-2; weak D call: TRBD1 (5 bases). Trimming left V 1 base short and J 6 bases short, with 12 bases between. CDR1 LGHNA and CDR2 YNFKEQ come from the germline V gene. This CDR3 region has 15 residues. CDR3 DNA: TGTGCCAGCAGCCAAGGGCAGGGAAGCTCCGGGGAGCTGTTTTTT. Amino acid sequence: CASSQGQGSSGELFF.

The chain carries TRBV5-3 and TRBJ1-5; 10 bases agree with TRBD1. TRBV5-3 is identified as an open reading frame with a role that is uncertain. The length of the CDR3 is 15 residues. V was pared by 6 bases and J by 5 bases, with 8 bases of the junction left unmatched. The CDR3 reads CARIKPGTGDQPQHF. CDR3 DNA: TGTGCCAGAATCAAACCCGGGACAGGGGATCAGCCCCAGCATTTT.

The J gene is TRBJ2-7, the V gene TRBV28; TRBD1 agrees at 7 bases. After removal of 6 bases from V and 6 bases from J, the junction contained 5 bases not matched to a gene. The germline CDR1 and CDR2 sequences are MDHEN and SYDVKM. CDR3 length: 12 amino acids. The CDR3 nucleotides read TGTGCCAGCAGGACAGGGACGGGCGAGCAGTACTTC. Its protein product is CASRTGTGEQYF.

The rearrangement joins TRBV7-3 to TRBJ2-6; D ambiguous. Germline lookup yields CDR1 SGHTA and CDR2 FQGTGA. V was clipped by 4 bases and J by 3 bases, with 7 bases between them. This CDR3 is 14 amino acids long. The CDR3 nucleotides are TGTGCCAGCAGCTCAGGTATTGGGGCCAACGTCCTGACTTTC. Its protein product is CASSSGIGANVLTF.

The chain links TRBV6-2 or TRBV6-3 to TRBJ2-3; a possible D gene is TRBD1 (5 bases). Germline V gives CDR1 MNHEY, CDR2 SVGEGT. CDR3 size: 16 residues. V shed 6 bases and J shed 0 bases, with 16 bases lying between them. CDR3 protein: CASSPRTSLSTDTQYF. The CDR3 DNA reads TGTGCCAGCAGCCCGAGGACATCCCTTAGCACAGATACGCAGTATTTT.

This clone turned up a few times. V gene TRBV28 combines with J gene TRBJ2-5; the D is unclear. The CDR3 has 14 residues. V was pared by 2 bases and J by 8 bases, with 15 bases between. The germline CDR1 and CDR2 sequences are MDHEN and SYDVKM. The CDR3 here is CASSLSSPRSTQYF. The DNA of the CDR3 is TGTGCCAGCAGTTTAAGTTCCCCTAGAAGCACCCAGTACTTC.

This chain uses TRBV19 with TRBJ2-7; 9 nucleotides match TRBD1. The V gene's germline CDR1 is LNHDA and CDR2 SQIVND (reference sequence). The CDR3 runs 14 residues. Trimming at V came to 5 bases and at J to 3 bases, leaving 5 bases not matched to a gene. The CDR3: CASSSQGAGYEQYF. CDR3 DNA sequence: TGTGCCAGTAGTTCACAGGGGGCGGGCTACGAGCAGTACTTC.

The rearrangement links TRBV13 to TRBJ2-7, with 13 bases identical to TRBD2. Germline V gives CDR1 PRHDT, CDR2 FYEKMQ (reference sequence). CDR3 length: 20 residues. Trimming took 5 bases from V and 3 from J; bases not matched to a gene: 19. The CDR3: CASSQEGFGTSGKGIYEQYF. CDR3 DNA sequence: TGTGCCAGCAGCCAAGAAGGGTTCGGGACTAGCGGGAAGGGCATCTACGAGCAGTACTTC.